Presented here are 29 T cell receptor beta chains from one specimen sequenced in a study of T cells after somatic rescue of genetic block. Measured with immunoSEQ multiplex PCR; TCRdb has only the in-frame clones, and not every one. Of about 7,400 clones in the sample, 75% to 85% were seen once. Input material: peripheral blood mononuclear cells (PBMCs). These receptors originate from a boy under 18.

The chain couples TRBV5-6 to TRBJ1-1; TRBD1 aligns across 7 bases. The CDR3 extends over 13 amino acids. Germline values: CDR1 SGHDT, CDR2 YYEEEE. Trimming at V came to 4 bases and at J to 11 bases, leaving 11 bases not matched to a gene. This CDR3 reads CASSPGQAPWAFF. CDR3 bases: TGTGCCAGCAGCCCTGGACAGGCCCCATGGGCTTTCTTT. The full variable domain, rest sourced from reference TRBV5-6 and TRBJ1-1, is DAGVTQSPTHLIKTRGQQVTLRCSPKSGHDTVSWYQQALGQGPQFIFQYYEEEERQRGNFPDRFSGHQFPNYSSELNVNALLLGDSALYLCASSPGQAPWAFFGQGTRLTVV.

This clone has just a few counts. The rearrangement joins TRBV4-2 to TRBJ2-1, with D unclear. The germline gives CDR1 LGHNA, CDR2 YNFKEQ. Between the trimmed V and J ends, which lost 0 bases and 10 bases, there was a span of 7 bases. There are 12 residues in the CDR3. The CDR3 loop is CASSQDRAEQFF. The DNA for the CDR3 is TGTGCCAGCAGCCAAGACCGGGCCGAGCAGTTCTTC.

The chain has TRBV14 and TRBJ2-7; TRBD2 is a possible D gene (7 bases). CDR3 size: 16 residues. V was cut by 1 base and J by 1 base, with 14 bases left in between. The V gene's germline CDR1 is SGHDN and CDR2 FVKESK. The CDR3 sequence: CASSQAGGRPSYEQYF. In DNA, the CDR3 is TGTGCCAGCAGCCAAGCGGGGGGCCGTCCATCCTACGAGCAGTACTTC. Full variable domain (missing parts from reference TRBV14 and TRBJ2-7): EAGVTQFPSHSVIEKGQTVTLRCDPISGHDNLYWYRRVMGKEIKFLLHFVKESKQDESGMPNNRFLAERTGGTYSTLKVQPAELEDSGVYFCASSQAGGRPSYEQYFGPGTRLTVT.

The V call is TRBV4-2, the J call TRBJ1-5; D remains ambiguous. CDR1 is LGHNA, CDR2 YNFKEQ, per germline. The V end was cut by 0 bases, the J end by 4 bases, with 10 bases between. The CDR3 totals 15 residues. The CDR3, as DNA: TGTGCCAGCAGCCAAGACGGGAACGGTAATCAGCCCCAGCATTTT. This translates into CASSQDGNGNQPQHF.

The chain recombines TRBV6-1 with TRBJ2-7; D call uncertain. CDR1 and CDR2 from the germline V gene are MNHNS and SASEGT. Trimming shortened V by 7 bases and J by 4 bases, and 5 bases separated the two germline ends. This CDR3 comprises 10 residues. CDR3 in DNA: TGTGCCAGCAACCGTTACGAGCAGTACTTC. As protein: CASNRYEQYF.

The chain combines TRBV5-1 with TRBJ2-2; D perhaps matches TRBD2 (5 bases). V was trimmed by 3 bases and J by 4 bases, leaving 10 bases between them. Germline CDR1 and CDR2: SGHRS and YFSETQ. There are 14 residues in the CDR3. CDR3 DNA: TGCGCCAGCAGCTGGGAGCCGGGCACCGGGGAGCTGTTTTTT. Its translation is CASSWEPGTGELFF. Using reference TRBV5-1 and TRBJ2-2 for the parts outside the CDR3, the full variable domain is KAGVTQTPRYLIKTRGQQVTLSCSPISGHRSVSWYQQTPGQGLQFLFEYFSETQRNKGNFPGRFSGRQFSNSRSEMNVSTLELGDSALYLCASSWEPGTGELFFGEGSRLTVL.

This chain connects TRBV29-1 to TRBJ2-1; perhaps TRBD2 as D (5 bases). The CDR3 runs 14 residues. V lost 3 bases, J lost 4 bases, and 13 bases lay in between. Per germline, CDR1 SQVTM and CDR2 ANQGSEA. The CDR3 DNA is TGCAGCGTTGAGACGGGGTTGGGGTACAATGAGCAGTTCTTC. It codes for CSVETGLGYNEQFF.

This chain uses TRBV6-6 with TRBJ2-7; D possibly corresponds to TRBD1 (6 bases). Germline assignment: CDR1 MNHNY and CDR2 SVGAGI (reference sequence). This CDR3 contains 13 residues. V lost 8 bases to trimming and J lost 4 bases, with 15 bases between them. The CDR3 DNA reads as TGTGCCAGCTGGAACAGGGCCTCTTACGAGCAGTACTTC. This translates into CASWNRASYEQYF.

V usage is TRBV9 and J usage is TRBJ2-7, with D unresolved. The CDR3 length is 12 residues. Deletions cut 4 bases from V and 5 bases from J, with 10 bases between. The germline CDR1 and CDR2 sequences are SGDLS and YYNGEE. Here the CDR3 DNA reads TGTGCCAGCAGCCTCACAGACCACGAGCAGTACTTC. Its protein product is CASSLTDHEQYF.

This clone was counted once. The V and J genes are TRBV27 and TRBJ1-1, with D perhaps matching TRBD1 (6 bases). The ends were cut back, 2 bases at V and 11 bases at J, with 15 bases in the middle. The CDR3 is 13 residues long. Germline CDR1 is MNHEY and CDR2 is SMNVEV (reference sequence). CDR3 residues: CASSLNGGTKAFF. CDR3 nucleotides: TGTGCCAGCAGTTTAAACGGGGGCACGAAGGCTTTCTTT.

The chain joins TRBV7-9 to TRBJ1-2; no clear D. V was pared by 0 bases and J by 4 bases, with 12 bases between. Germline assignment: CDR1 SEHNR and CDR2 FQNEAQ (reference sequence). The CDR3 sequence is 15 residues long. In DNA, the CDR3 is TGTGCCAGCAGCTTAGCCCCGGGAGGTAGCTATGGCTACACCTTC. Amino acids: CASSLAPGGSYGYTF.

This clone appeared once. The V call is TRBV7-2, the J call TRBJ2-1; no definite D call. V lost 2 bases and J 2 bases, leaving 1 base between the germline ends. CDR3 length: 12 amino acids. Germline V gives CDR1 SGHTA, CDR2 FQGNSA. The CDR3 here is CASSLTYNEQFF. The CDR3 coding sequence is TGTGCCAGCAGCTTAACCTACAATGAGCAGTTCTTC.

The chain combines TRBV13 with TRBJ1-1; D is uncertain. CDR3 size: 13 residues. Trimming removed 5 bases at V and 5 bases at J, with 12 bases between. Germline assignment: CDR1 PRHDT and CDR2 FYEKMQ (reference sequence). CDR3 loop: CASSRNIVTEAFF. The CDR3 DNA reads as TGTGCCAGCAGCCGGAACATCGTAACTGAAGCTTTCTTT.

A few counts support this clone. The chain's CDR3 is CASSIDPRGSTEAFF. In nucleotides, the CDR3 is TGTGCCAGTAGTATAGATCCCAGGGGGTCCACTGAAGCTTTCTTT. J is TRBJ1-1 and V is TRBV19; the match to TRBD1 covers 7 bases. Germline V CDR1 and CDR2: LNHDA, SQIVND (reference sequence). CDR3 size: 15 residues. The V and J ends lost 0 bases and 4 bases, in that order; junction bases with no gene match: 5.

This rearrangement joins TRBV2 to TRBJ2-3; weak D call: TRBD1 (5 bases). The CDR3 is 14 amino acids. The germline V gene has CDR1 SNHLY and CDR2 FYNNEI. V dropped 6 bases and J dropped 2 bases, with 12 bases sitting between them. The DNA of the CDR3 is TGTGCCAGCAGGGGGCCAATTATCACAGATACGCAGTATTTT. Encoded protein: CASRGPIITDTQYF.

The J gene is TRBJ1-2, the V gene TRBV9; D is ambiguous. Germline CDR1 reads SGDLS; CDR2 reads YYNGEE. This CDR3 region has 16 residues. Trimming shortened V by 0 bases and J by 3 bases, and 15 bases separated the two germline ends. The DNA of the CDR3 is TGTGCCAGCAGCGTAGATAAGGAGGGATTATACTATGGCTACACCTTC. It yields the protein CASSVDKEGLYYGYTF. Full variable domain (rest looked up from reference TRBV9 and TRBJ1-2): DSGVTQTPKHLITATGQRVTLRCSPRSGDLSVYWYQQSLDQGLQFLIQYYNGEERAKGNILERFSAQQFPDLHSELNLSSLELGDSALYFCASSVDKEGLYYGYTFGSGTRLTVV.

This clone has only a few counts. Other nucleotide sequences from this sample produce the same CDR3. This CDR3 is CASSRTRTLGETQYF. The CDR3 coding sequence is TGCGCCAGCAGCCGGACGCGGACTTTAGGAGAGACCCAGTACTTC. The rearrangement joins TRBV4-3 to TRBJ2-5; D possibly corresponds to TRBD2 (5 bases). This CDR3 has 15 amino acids. Germline assignment: CDR1 LGHNA and CDR2 YSLEER. Trimming shortened V by 4 bases and J by 4 bases, and 16 bases separated the two germline ends.

This clone qualifies as hyperexpanded. The chain couples TRBV7-2 to TRBJ1-2; D perhaps matches TRBD1 (5 bases). The length of the CDR3 is 15 residues. V was pared by 5 bases and J by 5 bases, with 18 bases between. The germline V gene has CDR1 SGHTA and CDR2 FQGNSA. The CDR3: CASSTSGMEGYGYTF. The CDR3 coding sequence is TGTGCCAGCAGCACCTCAGGGATGGAAGGGTATGGCTACACCTTC. The whole variable domain, filled in from reference TRBV7-2 and TRBJ1-2, reads GAGVSQSPSNKVTEKGKDVELRCDPISGHTALYWYRQSLGQGLEFLIYFQGNSAPDKSGLPSDRFSAERTGGSVSTLTIQRTQQEDSAVYLCASSTSGMEGYGYTFGSGTRLTVV.

The rearrangement links TRBV4-2 to TRBJ2-7, with a tentative D call TRBD2 (5 bases). Germline V gene sequence: CDR1 LGHNA, CDR2 YNFKEQ. CDR3 length equals 16 residues. V shed 5 bases and J shed 2 bases, with 19 bases lying between them. The CDR3 reads CASSSHSGVGTYEQYF. The CDR3 coding sequence is TGTGCCAGCAGCTCGCACTCCGGGGTCGGGACCTACGAGCAGTACTTC.

The rearrangement uses TRBV18 and TRBJ1-2; 7 bases are shared with TRBD1. The CDR3 runs to 15 residues. The V gene's germline CDR1 is KGHSH and CDR2 LQKENI. Germline trimming cut 7 bases from V and 0 bases from J; bases unmatched to any gene: 8. The CDR3 DNA sequence: TGTGCCAGCTTAAACGGAGGGGGCCCTAACTATGGCTACACCTTC. It is translated as CASLNGGGPNYGYTF.

This clone was seen only a few times. This chain uses TRBV19 with TRBJ1-2; no firm D call. Germline V gives CDR1 LNHDA, CDR2 SQIVND (reference sequence). V shed 6 bases and J shed 0 bases, with 5 bases lying between them. The CDR3 has 12 amino acids. In DNA form, the CDR3 reads TGTGCCAGTAGCCAGCCTAACTATGGCTACACCTTC. Protein: CASSQPNYGYTF.

The chain uses TRBV6-1 and TRBJ2-7, with 9 bases that match TRBD1. The V and J ends lost 5 bases and 9 bases, in that order; junction bases with no gene match: 14. Per germline, CDR1 MNHNS and CDR2 SASEGT. The CDR3 is 15 amino acids. In nucleotides, the CDR3 is TGTGCCAGCAGTATATGGGACAGGGTCCGGTTCGGGCAGTACTTC. It codes for CASSIWDRVRFGQYF.

This clone is labeled as medium-sized. The chain links TRBV7-2 to TRBJ2-7, with TRBD2 as a possible D gene (5 bases). This CDR3 region has 14 residues. The V and J ends lost 0 bases and 3 bases respectively, with 9 bases between them. Germline CDR1 is SGHTA and CDR2 is FQGNSA. CDR3 sequence reads: CASSLAGMYYEQYF. CDR3 nucleotide sequence: TGTGCCAGCAGCTTAGCCGGGATGTACTACGAGCAGTACTTC.

The V gene is TRBV7-2, the J gene TRBJ2-4; 7 bases line up with TRBD1. From germline, CDR1 is SGHTA and CDR2 FQGNSA. V lost 3 bases, J lost 8 bases, and 4 bases stayed unmatched. The CDR3 length is 13 residues. CDR3 sequence (DNA): TGTGCCAGCAGCTTTGGTCAGGGGGACATTCAGTACTTC. Protein product: CASSFGQGDIQYF.

The CDR3 sequence is CSAEVAGGPNEQFF. The DNA of the CDR3 is TGCAGCGCTGAGGTAGCGGGGGGACCGAATGAGCAGTTCTTC. The V call is TRBV29-1, the J call TRBJ2-1; 10 bases agree with TRBD2. The CDR3 covers 14 residues. Germline CDR1 and CDR2: SQVTM and ANQGSEA. V lost 7 bases and J lost 7; bases outside the gene matches: 10.

This clone is a singleton in its sample. The genes are TRBV2 and TRBJ2-7; 12 bases fit TRBD1. CDR3 length equals 18 residues. The V gene's germline CDR1 is SNHLY and CDR2 FYNNEI. With 3 bases clipped from V and 3 bases from J, the junction kept 12 bases outside the gene matches. The CDR3 reads CASSDGAGTGGQGYEQYF. CDR3 DNA: TGTGCCAGCAGTGATGGTGCCGGGACAGGGGGCCAGGGCTACGAGCAGTACTTC.

The rearrangement uses TRBV5-1 and TRBJ2-5; 11 nucleotides align to TRBD1. The J segment lost 4 bases and the V segment lost 0 bases, leaving 8 bases of the junction unmatched. The CDR3 is 17 residues long. CDR1 and CDR2 (germline): SGHRS, YFSETQ. This CDR3 reads CASSLAGTGGFGETQYF. Here the CDR3 DNA reads TGCGCCAGCAGCTTGGCCGGGACAGGGGGATTTGGAGAGACCCAGTACTTC.

V and J are TRBV7-2 and TRBJ2-1; D remains ambiguous. CDR1 SGHTA and CDR2 FQGNSA come from the germline V gene. There are 16 residues in the CDR3. V was clipped by 6 bases and J by 0 bases, with 15 bases between them. The CDR3 protein is CASSFSFLSSYNEQFF. DNA for the CDR3: TGTGCCAGCAGTTTCTCCTTTCTAAGCTCCTACAATGAGCAGTTCTTC.

The chain joins TRBV9 to TRBJ1-5; D unresolved. V was clipped by 0 bases and J by 4 bases, with 8 bases between them. Germline CDR1 and CDR2: SGDLS and YYNGEE. The CDR3 sequence is 14 residues long. As DNA, the CDR3 is TGTGCCAGCAGCGTAGGGGTAGGGAATCAGCCCCAGCATTTT. The encoded protein is CASSVGVGNQPQHF.